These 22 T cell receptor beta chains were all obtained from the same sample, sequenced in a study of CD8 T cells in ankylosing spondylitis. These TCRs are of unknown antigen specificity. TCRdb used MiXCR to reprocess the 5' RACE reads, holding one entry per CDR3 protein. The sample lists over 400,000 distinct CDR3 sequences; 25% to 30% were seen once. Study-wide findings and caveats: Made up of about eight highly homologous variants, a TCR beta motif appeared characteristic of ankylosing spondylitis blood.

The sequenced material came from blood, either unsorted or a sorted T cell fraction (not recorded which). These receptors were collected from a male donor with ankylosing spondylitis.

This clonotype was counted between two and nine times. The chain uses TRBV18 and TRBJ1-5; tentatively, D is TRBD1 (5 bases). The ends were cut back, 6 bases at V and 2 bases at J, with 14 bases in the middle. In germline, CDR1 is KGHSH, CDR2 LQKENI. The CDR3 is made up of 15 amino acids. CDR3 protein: CASSPTVQGNQPQHF. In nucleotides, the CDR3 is TGTGCCAGCTCCCCAACGGTACAGGGCAATCAGCCCCAGCATTTT.

For the CDR3, the DNA is TGCAGTGCTAGGGAGAATAGCTACGAGCAGTACTTC. This translates into CSARENSYEQYF. The rearrangement uses TRBV20-1 and TRBJ2-7; unclear D gene. V was trimmed by 3 bases and J by 3 bases, leaving 9 bases between them. Germline CDR1 DFQATT, CDR2 SNEGSKA (reference sequence). CDR3 length equals 12 residues.

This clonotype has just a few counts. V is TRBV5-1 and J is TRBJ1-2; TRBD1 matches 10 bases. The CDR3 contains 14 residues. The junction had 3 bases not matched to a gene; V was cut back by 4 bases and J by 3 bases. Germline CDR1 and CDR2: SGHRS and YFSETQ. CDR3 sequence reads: CASSVTGGHYGYTF. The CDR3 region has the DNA TGCGCCAGCAGCGTGACAGGGGGCCACTATGGCTACACCTTC.

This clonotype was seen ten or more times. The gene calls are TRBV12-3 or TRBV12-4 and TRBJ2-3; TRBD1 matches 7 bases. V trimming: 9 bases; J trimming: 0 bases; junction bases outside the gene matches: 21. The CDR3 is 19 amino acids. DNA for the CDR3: TGTGCCAGTACCTTAAGAGGGGGCATAGCGAGGATTAGCACAGATACGCAGTATTTT. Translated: CASTLRGGIARISTDTQYF.

The CDR3 here is CASSPQGGIGANVLTF. In DNA form, the CDR3 reads TGTGCCAGCAGCCCCCAGGGGGGAATAGGGGCCAACGTCCTGACTTTC. This sequence joins TRBV3-1 and TRBJ2-6, with D possibly matching TRBD1 (7 bases). This CDR3 has 16 amino acids. Germline V gene sequence: CDR1 LGHDT, CDR2 YNNKEL (reference sequence). Trimming shortened V by 4 bases and J by 4 bases, and 14 bases separated the two germline ends.

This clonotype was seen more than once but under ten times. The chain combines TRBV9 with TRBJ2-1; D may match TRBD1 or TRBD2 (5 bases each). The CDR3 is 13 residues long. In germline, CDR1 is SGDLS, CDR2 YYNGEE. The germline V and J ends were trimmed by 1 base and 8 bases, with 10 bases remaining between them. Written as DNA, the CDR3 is TGTGCCAGCAGCGTATTGGGACGGGATGAGCAGTTCTTC. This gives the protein CASSVLGRDEQFF.

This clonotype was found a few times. The CDR3 DNA follows: TGTGCCATCAGTGATCCGGGACACCGCACAGATACGCAGTATTTT. Its protein product is CAISDPGHRTDTQYF. The genes are TRBV10-3 and TRBJ2-3, with TRBD1 as a possible D gene (6 bases). V was shortened by 3 bases and J by 1 base, with 11 bases between the two germline ends. CDR1 and CDR2 from the germline V gene are ENHRY and SYGVKD. The CDR3 is made up of 15 amino acids.

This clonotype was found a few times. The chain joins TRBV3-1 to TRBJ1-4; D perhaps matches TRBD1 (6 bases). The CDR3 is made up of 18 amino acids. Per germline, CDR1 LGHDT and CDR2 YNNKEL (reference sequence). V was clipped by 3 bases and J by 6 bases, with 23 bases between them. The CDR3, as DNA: TGTGCCAGCAGCCAGAGGCTAAAAACAGGAAAGGGGGATGAAAAACTGTTTTTT. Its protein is CASSQRLKTGKGDEKLFF.

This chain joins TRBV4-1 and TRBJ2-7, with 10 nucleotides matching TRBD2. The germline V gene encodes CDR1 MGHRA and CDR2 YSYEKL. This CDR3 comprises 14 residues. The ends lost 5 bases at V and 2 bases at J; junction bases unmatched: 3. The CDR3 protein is CASSTTSGTYEQYF. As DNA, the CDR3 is TGCGCCAGCAGCACTACTAGCGGGACCTACGAGCAGTACTTC.

The CDR3 DNA sequence: TGTGCCAGCAGCCAAGACGTGGGAGATACGCAGTATTTT. Protein product: CASSQDVGDTQYF. The chain has TRBV14 and TRBJ2-3; D is unclear. Germline CDR1 reads SGHDN; CDR2 reads FVKESK. The CDR3 is 13 amino acids. The V end lost 0 bases, the J end lost 5 bases, and 6 bases lay between the germline ends.

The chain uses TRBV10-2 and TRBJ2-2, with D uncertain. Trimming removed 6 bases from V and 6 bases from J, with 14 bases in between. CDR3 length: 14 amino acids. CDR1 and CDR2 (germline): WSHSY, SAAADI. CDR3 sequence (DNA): TGCGCCAGCAGGCCCATTCTCGTGGCCGGGGAGCTGTTTTTT. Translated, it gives CASRPILVAGELFF.

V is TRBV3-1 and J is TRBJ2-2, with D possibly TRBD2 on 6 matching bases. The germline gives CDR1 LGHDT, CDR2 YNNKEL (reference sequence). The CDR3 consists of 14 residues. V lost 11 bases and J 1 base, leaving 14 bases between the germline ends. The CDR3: CAASEGMNTGELFF. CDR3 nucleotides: TGTGCCGCCTCGGAGGGAATGAACACCGGGGAGCTGTTTTTT.

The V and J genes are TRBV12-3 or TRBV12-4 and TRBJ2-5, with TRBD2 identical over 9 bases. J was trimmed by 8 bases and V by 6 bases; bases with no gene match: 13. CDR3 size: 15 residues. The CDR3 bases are TGTGCCAGCAGGCCACAGGGCGGGAGGGCTCCAACCCAGTACTTC. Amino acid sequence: CASRPQGGRAPTQYF.

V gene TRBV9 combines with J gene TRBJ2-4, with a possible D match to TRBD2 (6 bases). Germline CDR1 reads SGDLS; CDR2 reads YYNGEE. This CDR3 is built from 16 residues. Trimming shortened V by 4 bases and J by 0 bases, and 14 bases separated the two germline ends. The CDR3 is CASSKVPGVAKNIQYF. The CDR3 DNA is TGTGCCAGCAGCAAGGTACCGGGGGTAGCCAAAAACATTCAGTACTTC.

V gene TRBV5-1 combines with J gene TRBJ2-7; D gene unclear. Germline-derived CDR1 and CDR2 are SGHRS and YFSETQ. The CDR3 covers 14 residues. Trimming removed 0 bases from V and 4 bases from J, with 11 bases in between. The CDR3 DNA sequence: TGCGCCAGCAGCTTGGAACGGCCTCGTTACGAGCAGTACTTC. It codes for CASSLERPRYEQYF.

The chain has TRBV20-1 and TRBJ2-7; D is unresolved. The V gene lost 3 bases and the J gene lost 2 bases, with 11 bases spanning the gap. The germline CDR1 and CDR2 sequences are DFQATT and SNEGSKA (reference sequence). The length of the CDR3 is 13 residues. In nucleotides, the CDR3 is TGCAGTGCTAGGGAGTCCCCAACCTACGAGCAGTACTTC. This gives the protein CSARESPTYEQYF.

In nucleotides, the CDR3 is TGTGCCACTCGACAGGGGGCTTGGACTGAAGCTTTCTTT. Translating it yields CATRQGAWTEAFF. The chain combines TRBV7-2 with TRBJ1-1, with 10 nucleotides matching TRBD1. There are 13 residues in the CDR3. CDR1 SGHTA and CDR2 FQGNSA come from the germline V gene. V trimming: 10 bases; J trimming: 5 bases; junction bases outside the gene matches: 7.

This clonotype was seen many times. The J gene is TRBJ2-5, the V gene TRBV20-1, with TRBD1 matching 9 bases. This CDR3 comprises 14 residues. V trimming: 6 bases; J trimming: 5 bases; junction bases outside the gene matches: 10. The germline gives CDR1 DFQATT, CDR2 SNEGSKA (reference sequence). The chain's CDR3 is CSARDRVQRETQYF. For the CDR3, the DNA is TGCAGTGCCCGGGACAGGGTTCAGCGGGAGACCCAGTACTTC.

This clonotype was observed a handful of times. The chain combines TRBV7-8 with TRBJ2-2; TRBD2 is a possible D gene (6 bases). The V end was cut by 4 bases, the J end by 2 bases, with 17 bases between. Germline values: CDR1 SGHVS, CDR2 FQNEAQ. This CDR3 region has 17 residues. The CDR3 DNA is TGTGCCAGCAGCTCCAAAGGTTCGGGACTCAACACCGGGGAGCTGTTTTTT. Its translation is CASSSKGSGLNTGELFF.

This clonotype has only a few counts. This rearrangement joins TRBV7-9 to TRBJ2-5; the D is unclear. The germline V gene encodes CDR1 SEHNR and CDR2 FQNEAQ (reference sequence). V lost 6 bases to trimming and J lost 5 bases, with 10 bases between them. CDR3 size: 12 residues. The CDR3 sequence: CASSVVGETQYF. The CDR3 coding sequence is TGTGCCAGCAGTGTCGTAGGGGAGACCCAGTACTTC.

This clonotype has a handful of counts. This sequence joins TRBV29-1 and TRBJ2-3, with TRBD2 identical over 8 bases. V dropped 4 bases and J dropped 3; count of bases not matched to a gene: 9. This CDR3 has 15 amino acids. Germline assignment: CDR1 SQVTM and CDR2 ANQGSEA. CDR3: CSVAPGGFRTDTQYF. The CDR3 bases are TGCAGCGTTGCCCCGGGAGGGTTTCGTACAGATACGCAGTATTTT.

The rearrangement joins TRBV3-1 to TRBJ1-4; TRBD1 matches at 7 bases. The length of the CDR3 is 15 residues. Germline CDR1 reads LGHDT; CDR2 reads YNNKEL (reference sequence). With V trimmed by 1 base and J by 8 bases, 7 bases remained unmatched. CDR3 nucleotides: TGTGCCAGCAGCCAAGGAGGGGGCCCGAGAGAAAAACTGTTTTTT. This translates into CASSQGGGPREKLFF.